The rows below give T cell receptor beta chains drawn from one sample of a study of beta chain features in type 1 diabetes. The repertoire was sequenced with immunoSEQ multiplex PCR; TCRdb's copy has only in-frame clones and lacks some. The sample lists 300,000 to 350,000 clones, approximately 8.2% occurring once. Specimen: central memory CD4+ T cells from blood. The receptors were gathered from a woman under 30 in good health. Both conserved end residues are part of each CDR3. The D gene is left open where the match is weak. Where a row states a size, it is once, few, many or the class of an expanded clone; other rows omit it.

.	TRBV15	.	TRBJ2-1	TGTGCCACCAGCAGAGAAGGGGGTGAGCAGTTCTTC	CATSREGGEQFF
.	TRBV19	.	TRBJ2-1	TGTGCCAGTAGTGACAGTGCCCAAGGGGACTCGGGGCTCTTC	CASSDSAQGDSGLF
.	TRBV7-2	few	TRBJ2-4	TGTGCCAGCAGCTTAGCGTGGGGCCGGGAAAACATTCAGTACTTC	CASSLAWGRENIQYF
.	TRBV11-2	few	TRBJ1-1	TGTGCCAGCAGCTTACCAGCCGGGCTAGCAGCTTTCTTT	CASSLPAGLAAFF
TRBD2	TRBV2	few	TRBJ2-7	TGTGCCAGCAGTGAGACTAGCGGGATTTACTACGAGCAGTACTTC	CASSETSGIYYEQYF
.	TRBV7-9	many	TRBJ1-1	TGTGCCAGCAGCTCGCGGGTGTCCGCTCAGAACACTGAAGCTTTCTTT	CASSSRVSAQNTEAFF
TRBD1	TRBV18	.	TRBJ1-1	TGTGCCAGCTCACCATCACAGGGGACTGAAGCTTTCTTT	CASSPSQGTEAFF
TRBD1	TRBV10-3	.	TRBJ1-2	TGTGCCATCAGACAGGGGTCCTCCAACTATGGCTACACCTTC	CAIRQGSSNYGYTF
TRBD1	TRBV7-3	.	TRBJ2-2	TGTGCCAGCAGCTTGGGACAGTCCCCCGGGGAGCTGTTTTTT	CASSLGQSPGELFF
.	TRBV20-1	.	TRBJ1-2	TGCAGTGCTAGAGGAGATTATGGCTACACCTTC	CSARGDYGYTF
.	TRBV2	few	TRBJ2-5	TGTGCCAGCAGCGTACAGGGCCCTCGGGTAGGAGAGACCCAGTACTTC	CASSVQGPRVGETQYF
TRBD1	TRBV28	.	TRBJ1-2	TGTGCCAGCAGTTATGAGGACAGGTGGTATGGCTACACCTTC	CASSYEDRWYGYTF
.	TRBV28	.	TRBJ2-5	TGTGCCAGCAGTTTATTTAGCGAAGAGACCCAGTACTTC	CASSLFSEETQYF
.	TRBV5-1	few	TRBJ2-5	TGCGCCAGCAATGGGAGGCCGGGGCAAGAGACCCAGTACTTC	CASNGRPGQETQYF
.	TRBV7-3	.	TRBJ2-2	TGTGCCAGCAGCGAGACGAACACCGGGGAGCTGTTTTTT	CASSETNTGELFF
.	TRBV19	.	TRBJ1-1	TGTGCCAGTAGAGATTTTGAGGGCGTTGCCACTGAAGCTTTCTTT	CASRDFEGVATEAFF
.	TRBV7-3	once	TRBJ2-2	TGTGCCAGCAGCGAGGGGAGGAACACCGGGGAGCTGTTTTTT	CASSEGRNTGELFF
.	TRBV11-2	.	TRBJ2-1	TGTGCCAGCAGCCCCAGGGCCGGGATTGAGCAGTTCTTC	CASSPRAGIEQFF
.	TRBV14	.	TRBJ2-5	TGTGCCAGCAGCCAAGCGGGCATTTCTGGGACCCAGTACTTC	CASSQAGISGTQYF
TRBD2	TRBV7-2	.	TRBJ2-1	TGTGCCAGCGTCCGGACTAGCGGGAGAAATGAGCAGTTCTTC	CASVRTSGRNEQFF
.	TRBV7-9	few	TRBJ2-1	TGTGCCAGCAGACTTCGGGGTCCCTACTCCCAAAATTCCTACAATGAGCAGTTCTTC	CASRLRGPYSQNSYNEQFF
TRBD2	TRBV7-9	.	TRBJ2-3	TGTGCCAGCGGGGTTAGCGGGAGCCAAGGAGATACGCAGTATTTT	CASGVSGSQGDTQYF
TRBD2	TRBV28	many	TRBJ2-1	TGTGCCAGCAGTTTATTCATAGCGGGAGGAGGCGATGAGCAGTTCTTC	CASSLFIAGGGDEQFF
.	TRBV7-9	few	TRBJ2-7	TGTGCCAGCAGCCCGGGGCACTTGTCCTACGAGCAGTACTTC	CASSPGHLSYEQYF
TRBD1	TRBV6-5	few	TRBJ1-5	TGTGCCAGCAGTTACACGACAGGGGTGGATCAGCCCCAGCATTTT	CASSYTTGVDQPQHF
.	TRBV6-1	.	TRBJ2-1	TGTGCCAGCAGCTTGCTAGGTAGCTCCTACAATGAGCAGTTCTTC	CASSLLGSSYNEQFF
TRBD1	TRBV2	few	TRBJ1-2	TGTGCCAGCAGTGAAGAGAGGGACAGTTATGCCTACACCTTC	CASSEERDSYAYTF
TRBD2	TRBV5-1	.	TRBJ2-1	TGCGCCAGCAGCGTAATGGGACTAGCGGGAGTCCCCTCCTACAATGAGCAGTTCTTC	CASSVMGLAGVPSYNEQFF
TRBD1	TRBV6-5	few	TRBJ1-3	TGTGCCAGCAGTTACTCGGGGGACAGCGGAAACACCATATATTTT	CASSYSGDSGNTIYF
.	TRBV2	few	TRBJ2-2	TGTGCCAGCAGTGTAGAAGGCTTGGACGGGGAGCTGTTTTTT	CASSVEGLDGELFF
.	TRBV18	few	TRBJ2-7	TGTGCCAGCTCACCGGTAGGGGACGAGCAGTACTTC	CASSPVGDEQYF
.	TRBV5-1	few	TRBJ1-1	TGCGCCAGCAGCCTGGACGGGGATTGGGGCACTGAAGCTTTCTTT	CASSLDGDWGTEAFF
TRBD1	TRBV25-1	few	TRBJ1-1	TGTGCCAGCAGTGAGGACAGGGGGCTGAAAGCTTTCTTT	CASSEDRGLKAFF
.	TRBV7-6	few	TRBJ2-1	TGTGCCAGCAGCCTGCACTTCCAAAATGAGCAGTTCTTC	CASSLHFQNEQFF
.	TRBV18	few	TRBJ2-5	TGTGCCAGCTCACCAAACACAGGCCTGCAAGAGACCCAGTACTTC	CASSPNTGLQETQYF
.	TRBV7-6	.	TRBJ2-5	TGTGCCAGCAGCTTAGGACAGACGGAGACCCAGTACTTC	CASSLGQTETQYF
.	TRBV7-2	.	TRBJ2-7	TGTGCCAGCAGCTTACGCCTAACCCACGAGCAGTACTTC	CASSLRLTHEQYF
.	TRBV7-2	few	TRBJ2-3	TGTGCCAGCAGCGGGGGCGGGAGTGGTACAGATACGCAGTATTTT	CASSGGGSGTDTQYF
.	TRBV19	few	TRBJ2-3	TGTGCCAGTAGAGGACTAAGCACAGATACGCAGTATTTT	CASRGLSTDTQYF
.	TRBV5-1	.	TRBJ2-7	TGCGCCAGCAGCTTGGAGCTGTCGGTTTTGGGCGGCGAGCAGTACTTC	CASSLELSVLGGEQYF
TRBD2	TRBV14	.	TRBJ2-5	TGTGCCAGCAGCGAACTTAGCGGGAGGGAACAAGAGACCCAGTACTTC	CASSELSGREQETQYF
.	TRBV13	many	TRBJ1-1	TGTGCCAGCAGCTTAGCCCAAAACACTGAAGCTTTCTTT	CASSLAQNTEAFF
TRBD1	TRBV15	few	TRBJ2-1	TGTGCCACCAGCGGCCGGGACAGGGGATACAATGAGCAGTTCTTC	CATSGRDRGYNEQFF
TRBD2	TRBV11-2	few	TRBJ2-3	TGTGCCAGCAGCGAATGGACTAGCGGGAGGCGGACAGATACGCAGTATTTT	CASSEWTSGRRTDTQYF